The next 8 T cell receptor beta chains were all read from a single sample in a study of shared clonotypes between healthy human individuals. TCRdb's table, derived via immunoSEQ multiplex PCR, lists solely in-frame clones and lacks some. Found here are about 490,000 clones, about 80% of them singletons; the top ten hold less than 15%. The sequencing input was PBMCs. Receptors were obtained from a woman between 40 and 50 years old in good health. Some clones in this sample may be carry-over from other donors' samples.

This chain joins TRBV9 and TRBJ2-7; 7 nucleotides align to TRBD2. The V and J ends lost 0 bases and 2 bases, in that order; junction bases with no gene match: 8. This CDR3 is 16 amino acids long. Looked up from germline, CDR1 is SGDLS and CDR2 is YYNGEE. CDR3 sequence (DNA): TGTGCCAGCAGCGTAGGATCGGCGGGAGTGGCCTACGAGCAGTACTTC. Translated, it gives CASSVGSAGVAYEQYF.

This chain links TRBV2 with TRBJ2-3, with TRBD2 matching 8 bases. Germline V gene lookup returns CDR1 SNHLY and CDR2 FYNNEI. The CDR3 contains 14 residues. V was clipped by 9 bases and J by 1 base; unmatched bases: 6. CDR3 nucleotides: TGTGCCAGTAGACTAGCGCGAGGCACAGATACGCAGTATTTT. Translating gives CASRLARGTDTQYF.

The V and J genes are TRBV7-9 and TRBJ2-1; no clear D. In germline, CDR1 is SEHNR, CDR2 FQNEAQ (reference sequence). The CDR3 extends over 13 amino acids. The V gene lost 4 bases and the J gene lost 5 bases, with 9 bases spanning the gap. The CDR3 DNA reads TGTGCCAGCAGCTCCTGGCCCCACAATGAGCAGTTCTTC. The encoded protein is CASSSWPHNEQFF.

J is TRBJ2-7 and V is TRBV6-6; TRBD2 matches at 9 bases. The J segment lost 5 bases and the V segment lost 0 bases, leaving 5 bases of the junction unmatched. Germline CDR1 and CDR2: MNHNY and SVGAGI (reference sequence). CDR3 length: 15 amino acids. The CDR3 spells CASSYSRLAVHEQYF. The CDR3 region has the DNA TGTGCCAGCAGTTACTCGAGACTAGCGGTACACGAGCAGTACTTC.

A remark on this clone: A much larger clone lies a single base off, so this may be a read error. The chain's CDR3 is CASSPTSGSYNEQFF. The CDR3 DNA follows: TGTGCCAGCAGCCCGACTAGCGGGAGCTACAATGAGCAGTTCTTC. The chain has TRBV5-4 and TRBJ2-1, with TRBD2 identical over 12 bases. The CDR3 loop spans 15 amino acids. V gave up 4 bases and J gave up 3 bases; unmatched junction bases: 2. The germline V gene encodes CDR1 SGHNT and CDR2 YYREEE (reference sequence).

This chain joins TRBV5-4 and TRBJ2-1; 9 bases map to TRBD2. The V gene end was trimmed by 2 bases and the J gene end by 9 bases; junction bases not matched to a gene: 6. The CDR3 covers 14 residues. The V gene's germline CDR1 is SGHNT and CDR2 YYREEE (reference sequence). The chain's CDR3 is CASSFGGTSFEQFF. The CDR3 DNA follows: TGTGCCAGCAGCTTTGGGGGGACTAGCTTTGAGCAGTTCTTC.

The genes are TRBV7-8 and TRBJ2-7; 8 bases are a match to TRBD1. Germline V gives CDR1 SGHVS, CDR2 FQNEAQ. With 4 bases clipped from V and 2 bases from J, the junction kept 7 bases outside the gene matches. The CDR3 totals 15 residues. The DNA of the CDR3 is TGTGCCAGCAGCTCTAGGCGACAGGGGCCCTACGAGCAGTACTTC. Its translation is CASSSRRQGPYEQYF.

With respect to this clone: This same CDR3 is encoded by further DNA sequences in the sample. The rearrangement links TRBV5-6 to TRBJ1-2; D is possibly TRBD1 (5 bases). The CDR3 is 15 residues long. Germline CDR1 is SGHDT and CDR2 is YYEEEE. The V end was cut by 4 bases, the J end by 2 bases, with 15 bases between. CDR3: CASSPGRAGNYGYTF. CDR3 coding DNA: TGTGCCAGCAGCCCGGGCAGGGCTGGCAACTATGGCTACACCTTC.